The present TCR beta chain was sequenced within a study of T cells expressing NK-cell markers. CDR3 length: 14 amino acids. CDR1 is MNHEY and CDR2 is SMNVEV in the germline V gene (reference sequence). TCRdb reanalyzed the 5' RACE reads, giving one entry per CDR3 protein sequence and no DNA. This table holds under 200,000 distinct CDR3 sequences. This TCR was sampled from a woman aged 18 to 75 in good health. The rearrangement joins TRBV27 to TRBJ1-6. Sequenced input: blood T cells: a sorted CD56 or NKG2C T cell subset, CD4+ or CD8+ T cells, or bulk PBMC T cells (not recorded which). CDR3 residues: CASRIDSYNSPLHF.